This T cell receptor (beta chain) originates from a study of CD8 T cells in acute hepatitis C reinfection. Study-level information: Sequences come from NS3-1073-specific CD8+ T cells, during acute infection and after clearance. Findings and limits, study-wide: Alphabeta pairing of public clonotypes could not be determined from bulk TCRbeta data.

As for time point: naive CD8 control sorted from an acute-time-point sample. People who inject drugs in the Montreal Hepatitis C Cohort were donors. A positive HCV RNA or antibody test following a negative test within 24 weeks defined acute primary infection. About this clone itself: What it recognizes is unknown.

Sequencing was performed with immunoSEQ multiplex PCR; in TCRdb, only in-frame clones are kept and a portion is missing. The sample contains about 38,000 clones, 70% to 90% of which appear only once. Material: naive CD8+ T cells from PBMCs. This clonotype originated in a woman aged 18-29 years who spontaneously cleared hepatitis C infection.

In DNA, the CDR3 is TGTGCCAGCAGCGGACTAGCGGGAGTTGCAGATACGCAGTATTTT. Amino acid sequence: CASSGLAGVADTQYF. The rearrangement uses TRBV7-8 and TRBJ2-3, with 13 positions matching TRBD2. This CDR3 is 15 amino acids long. With V trimmed by 5 bases and J by 4 bases, 3 bases remained unmatched. CDR1 is SGHVS and CDR2 is FQNEAQ in the germline V gene. The variable domain in full, completed from reference TRBV7-8 and TRBJ2-3, reads GAGVSQSPRYKVAKRGQDVALRCDPISGHVSLFWYQQALGQGPEFLTYFQNEAQLDKSGLPSDRFFAERPEGSVSTLKIQRTQQEDSAVYLCASSGLAGVADTQYFGPGTRLTVL.